This T cell receptor beta chain was obtained from a study of shared clonotypes between healthy human individuals. Study-wide results and caveats: The expectation was that sequencing depth would affect clonotype sharing among donors. Blood alone was sampled, and tissue repertoires likely differ.

As to this clone: Its target is unknown.

The naive CD8 subset, CD45RO-negative cells positively selected for CCR7, excluded terminally differentiated effector memory CD45RA+ cells. The CDR3 has 12 amino acids. Deletions cut 1 base from V and 5 bases from J, with 5 bases between. Germline CDR1 and CDR2: MGHDK and SYGVNS. On sorted subsets, replicate PCRs used 200 to 250 ng DNA, or 27,000 or so T cell genomes. Libraries were prepared by immunoSEQ multiplex PCR; TCRdb keeps only in-frame clonotypes and omits some of them. The repertoire holds about 590,000 clones, with roughly 96% as singletons. The rearrangement joins TRBV25-1 to TRBJ1-1; D not resolved. What was sequenced was naive CD8+ T cells sorted from blood. The receptor comes from a woman younger than 45 in good health. DNA for the CDR3: TGTGCCAGCAGTGAATCCGGGACTGAAGCTTTCTTT. It encodes CASSESGTEAFF.